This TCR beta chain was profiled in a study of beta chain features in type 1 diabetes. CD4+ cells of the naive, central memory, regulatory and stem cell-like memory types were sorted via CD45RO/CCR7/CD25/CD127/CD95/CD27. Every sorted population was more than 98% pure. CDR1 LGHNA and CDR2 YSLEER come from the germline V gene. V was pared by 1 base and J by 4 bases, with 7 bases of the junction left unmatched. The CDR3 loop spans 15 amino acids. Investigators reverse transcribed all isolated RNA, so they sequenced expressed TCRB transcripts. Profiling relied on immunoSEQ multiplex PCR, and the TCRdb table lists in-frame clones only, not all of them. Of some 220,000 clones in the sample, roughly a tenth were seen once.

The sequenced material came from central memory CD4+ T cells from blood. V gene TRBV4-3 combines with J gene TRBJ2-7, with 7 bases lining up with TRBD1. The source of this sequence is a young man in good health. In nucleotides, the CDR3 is TGCGCCAGCAGCCAAGCGAGAGACAGGGAATACGAGCAGTACTTC. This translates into CASSQARDREYEQYF.